The 32 T cell receptor beta chains below were found in one sample sequenced in a study of beta chain features in type 1 diabetes. Every isolated RNA sample was fully reverse transcribed, so sequencing captured expressed TCRB transcripts. Some clones are missing from TCRdb's copy, which holds only in-frame ones; the method was immunoSEQ multiplex PCR. The table includes some 150,000 clones, 40% to 55% detected once. Sequencing input: Tregs from blood. The receptors come from a man aged 18 to 29 in good health.

The V and J genes are TRBV5-1 and TRBJ1-5, with D uncertain. V lost 1 base and J lost 5, with 7 bases in between. The germline CDR1 and CDR2 sequences are SGHRS and YFSETQ. The CDR3 has 13 residues. Here the CDR3 DNA reads TGCGCCAGCAGCTTGACGGTGGATCAGCCCCAGCATTTT. Protein product: CASSLTVDQPQHF.

The chain couples TRBV27 to TRBJ2-1, with a weak D call TRBD2 (6 bases). CDR1 is MNHEY and CDR2 is SMNVEV in the germline V gene (reference sequence). Deletions cut 1 base from V and 10 bases from J, with 14 bases between. The CDR3 is 14 residues long. The CDR3 DNA reads TGTGCCAGCAGTTTATTATCTTTCAGCGGGGAGCAGTTCTTC. Amino acid sequence: CASSLLSFSGEQFF.

V is TRBV5-1 and J is TRBJ2-5; TRBD2 matches at 11 bases. V was clipped by 4 bases and J by 2 bases; unmatched bases: 10. Germline V gene data show CDR1 as SGHRS and CDR2 as YFSETQ. The CDR3 has 17 residues. The CDR3 nucleotides read TGCGCCAGCAGCCTAATTCCGGGACTAGCGGATCAAGAGACCCAGTACTTC. This gives the protein CASSLIPGLADQETQYF.

This clone was counted between two and nine times. The gene calls are TRBV14 and TRBJ1-2, with D hard to call. Germline V lookup: CDR1 SGHDN, CDR2 FVKESK. The CDR3 spans 12 residues. Deletions cut 3 bases from V and 7 bases from J, with 9 bases between. The CDR3 is CASSQLGGGYTF. For the CDR3, the DNA is TGTGCCAGCAGCCAGCTAGGTGGTGGCTACACCTTC.

The J gene is TRBJ2-3, the V gene TRBV23-1, with a weak D call TRBD2 (6 bases). TRBV23-1 is an ORF for which the function is uncertain. This CDR3 comprises 15 residues. The germline V and J ends were trimmed by 4 bases and 0 bases, with 11 bases remaining between them. The DNA for the CDR3 is TGCGCCAGCAGTCTCCCAGCGGGCAGCACAGATACGCAGTATTTT. This gives the protein CASSLPAGSTDTQYF.

This clone came up a few times. This chain connects TRBV6-6 to TRBJ2-2; weak D call: TRBD1 (5 bases). V lost 2 bases and J lost 6, with 7 bases in between. CDR3 length: 13 residues. Germline CDR1 and CDR2: MNHNY and SVGAGI (reference sequence). CDR3 sequence: CASSYATAGELFF. The CDR3 DNA follows: TGTGCCAGCAGTTACGCGACAGCCGGGGAGCTGTTTTTT.

The chain carries TRBV29-1 and TRBJ1-2; D is ambiguous. The CDR3 totals 12 residues. V dropped 1 base and J dropped 6 bases, with 9 bases sitting between them. Per germline, CDR1 SQVTM and CDR2 ANQGSEA. The CDR3 loop reads CSVEGSGNGYTF. The CDR3 DNA follows: TGCAGCGTTGAAGGGTCCGGGAATGGCTACACCTTC.

The rearrangement links TRBV4-2 to TRBJ2-5, with 9 nucleotides matching TRBD1. The germline gives CDR1 LGHNA, CDR2 YNFKEQ. V lost 1 base to trimming and J lost 5 bases; unmatched junction nucleotides: 8. CDR3 length: 16 residues. The DNA of the CDR3 is TGTGCCAGCAGCCAAGTCCCTGACAGGGGGTGGGAGACCCAGTACTTC. This translates into CASSQVPDRGWETQYF.

The rearrangement joins TRBV7-2 to TRBJ1-2; D not certain. The CDR3 spans 14 residues. CDR1 SGHTA and CDR2 FQGNSA come from the germline V gene. V lost 5 bases and J 2 bases, leaving 12 bases between the germline ends. The CDR3 coding sequence is TGTGCCAGCAGCCAAGTTAGTTTCAACTATGGCTACACCTTC. Translation: CASSQVSFNYGYTF.

The rearrangement joins TRBV6-1 to TRBJ1-2; a weak D match, TRBD1 (5 bases). V was clipped by 3 bases and J by 6 bases, with 11 bases between them. This CDR3 has 13 residues. CDR1 MNHNS and CDR2 SASEGT come from the germline V gene. The CDR3 region has the DNA TGTGCCAGCAGTGATCGGAGGGGAGATGGCTACACCTTC. Encoded protein: CASSDRRGDGYTF.

This clone was seen more than once but under ten times. The chain links TRBV11-1 to TRBJ2-4; 7 positions match TRBD1. The CDR3 is 15 amino acids. V shed 5 bases and J 6 bases; nucleotides not matched to a gene: 10. Germline CDR1 and CDR2: SGHAT and FQDESV (reference sequence). In nucleotides, the CDR3 is TGTGCCAGCAGCGCGATACAGGGGCGGTTAAACATTCAGTACTTC. It codes for CASSAIQGRLNIQYF. The variable domain in full, completed from reference TRBV11-1 and TRBJ2-4, reads EAEVAQSPRYKITEKSQAVAFWCDPISGHATLYWYRQILGQGPELLVQFQDESVVDDSQLPKDRFSAERLKGVDSTLKIQPAELGDSAMYLCASSAIQGRLNIQYFGAGTRLSVL.

The V call is TRBV6-1, the J call TRBJ1-1; D may be TRBD1 (6 bases). This CDR3 is built from 14 residues. V was pared by 5 bases and J by 8 bases, with 18 bases between. Germline V CDR1 and CDR2: MNHNS, SASEGT. CDR3 loop: CASSPLGGTREAFF. CDR3 DNA: TGTGCCAGCAGTCCGCTCGGGGGGACACGCGAAGCTTTCTTT.

The rearrangement joins TRBV18 to TRBJ2-1; possibly TRBD2 for D (6 bases). Trimming removed 3 bases from V and 8 bases from J, with 11 bases in between. CDR3 length: 13 amino acids. CDR1 is KGHSH, CDR2 LQKENI, per germline. CDR3 coding DNA: TGTGCCAGCTCACCGCGACCGGGGGATGAGCAGTTCTTC. Protein product: CASSPRPGDEQFF.

This chain connects TRBV2 to TRBJ1-3, with 10 bases lining up with TRBD1. The CDR3 runs to 14 residues. The junction had 6 bases not matched to a gene; V was cut back by 6 bases and J by 7 bases. Per germline, CDR1 SNHLY and CDR2 FYNNEI. The CDR3 is CASSRDRGPNTIYF. The CDR3 region has the DNA TGTGCCAGCAGCCGGGACAGGGGACCGAACACCATATATTTT. Based on the CDR3 plus reference TRBV2 and TRBJ1-3, the full variable domain is EPEVTQTPSHQVTQMGQEVILRCVPISNHLYFYWYRQILGQKVEFLVSFYNNEISEKSEIFDDQFSVERPDGSNFTLKIRSTKLEDSAMYFCASSRDRGPNTIYFGEGSWLTVV.

The V gene is TRBV7-9, the J gene TRBJ2-2; a weak D match, TRBD1 (5 bases). With 2 bases removed from V and 6 bases from J, the gap between germline ends came to 7 bases. Germline CDR1 is SEHNR and CDR2 is FQNEAQ (reference sequence). This CDR3 region has 13 residues. This CDR3 is CASSLRGPGELFF. DNA for the CDR3: TGTGCCAGCAGCTTAAGGGGCCCCGGGGAGCTGTTTTTT.

V and J are TRBV5-1 and TRBJ1-2; unclear D gene. Trimming took off 3 bases at V and 8 bases at J, with 8 bases between the two ends. The CDR3 has 11 amino acids. The germline V gene has CDR1 SGHRS and CDR2 YFSETQ. CDR3 protein: CASSSTSGYTF. The CDR3 coding sequence is TGCGCCAGCAGCTCCACATCGGGCTACACCTTC.

The gene calls are TRBV7-6 and TRBJ2-2; weak D call: TRBD2 (6 bases). The CDR3 spans 19 residues. CDR1 SGHVS and CDR2 FNYEAQ come from the germline V gene. With 5 bases removed from V and 4 bases from J, the gap between germline ends came to 26 bases. This chain's CDR3 is CASSPPRRGKPWGTGELFF. The DNA for the CDR3 is TGTGCCAGCAGCCCCCCCCGGAGGGGAAAGCCTTGGGGCACCGGGGAGCTGTTTTTT.

The rearrangement joins TRBV27 to TRBJ1-1; 9 positions agree with TRBD1. The V gene's germline CDR1 is MNHEY and CDR2 SMNVEV (reference sequence). V lost 8 bases and J lost 10; bases outside the gene matches: 11. The CDR3 runs to 13 residues. CDR3 loop: CASRGGTGLGAFF. In DNA, the CDR3 is TGTGCCAGCCGGGGCGGGACAGGGTTGGGAGCTTTCTTT.

The V and J genes are TRBV9 and TRBJ2-5; 8 bases align to TRBD2. CDR1 and CDR2 from the germline V gene are SGDLS and YYNGEE. Trimming removed 4 bases from V and 0 bases from J; junction bases left unmatched: 8. The CDR3 loop spans 16 amino acids. The CDR3 region is CASSPLAGPYQETQYF. In DNA form, the CDR3 reads TGTGCCAGCAGCCCCCTAGCGGGTCCGTACCAAGAGACCCAGTACTTC.

The rearrangement uses TRBV6-6 and TRBJ2-6; D not certain. The CDR3 length is 13 residues. The germline V gene has CDR1 MNHNY and CDR2 SVGAGI (reference sequence). Trimming took off 9 bases at V and 1 base at J, with 7 bases between the two ends. CDR3 protein: CASRLSGANVLTF. DNA for the CDR3: TGTGCCAGTCGGTTATCTGGGGCCAACGTCCTGACTTTC.

V usage is TRBV2 and J usage is TRBJ1-1; D is uncertain. This CDR3 contains 13 residues. V was trimmed by 4 bases and J by 1 base, leaving 7 bases between them. Germline V gene lookup returns CDR1 SNHLY and CDR2 FYNNEI. The CDR3 is CASSGGRNTEAFF. The CDR3 DNA is TGTGCCAGCAGTGGCGGCCGGAACACTGAAGCTTTCTTT.

The chain couples TRBV4-1 to TRBJ2-7, with a tentative D call TRBD2 (5 bases). This CDR3 spans 13 amino acids. Trimming took 4 bases from V and 5 from J, leaving 12 bases between them. Germline-derived CDR1 and CDR2 are MGHRA and YSYEKL. This chain's CDR3 is CASSRLRGHEQYF. CDR3 nucleotides: TGCGCCAGCAGCCGTCTCCGGGGTCACGAGCAGTACTTC.

The chain couples TRBV30 to TRBJ2-3, with TRBD1 matching 8 bases. Germline V gene sequence: CDR1 GTSNPN, CDR2 SVGIG (reference sequence). The V and J ends lost 0 bases and 2 bases, in that order; junction bases with no gene match: 4. This CDR3 region has 15 residues. CDR3 sequence (DNA): TGTGCCTGGAGTGTAAGACAGGGGATCACAGATACGCAGTATTTT. Its protein is CAWSVRQGITDTQYF.

The chain is built from TRBV6-6 and TRBJ2-2, with 7 nucleotides matching TRBD2. V lost 6 bases and J lost 6; bases outside the gene matches: 10. This CDR3 contains 15 residues. Germline CDR1 MNHNY, CDR2 SVGAGI (reference sequence). The CDR3 DNA reads as TGTGCCAGCAGCCCTGGCGGGAGAGAATCCGGGGAGCTGTTTTTT. It specifies CASSPGGRESGELFF.

The rearrangement uses TRBV4-2 and TRBJ2-7; 11 bases are a match to TRBD2. CDR1 and CDR2 (germline): LGHNA, YNFKEQ. V shed 0 bases, J shed 0 bases, and the junction held 13 bases outside the gene matches. The CDR3 spans 20 residues. The CDR3 region has the DNA TGTGCCAGCAGCCAAGATATTTTAGGGACTAGCGGTCCCAGCTCCTACGAGCAGTACTTC. It is translated as CASSQDILGTSGPSSYEQYF.

The chain employs TRBV19 and TRBJ2-5, with D tentatively TRBD2 (6 bases). The CDR3 sequence is 17 residues long. Trimming pared 2 bases from V and 2 bases from J, leaving 18 bases between. CDR1 is LNHDA and CDR2 is SQIVND in the germline V gene (reference sequence). In nucleotides, the CDR3 is TGTGCCAGTAGTATACCACCTTACCGGGGGAGGCAAGAGACCCAGTACTTC. Its translation is CASSIPPYRGRQETQYF.

The CDR3 reads CASSVDPTRGEQYF. DNA for the CDR3: TGTGCCAGCAGCGTAGATCCTACTCGAGGCGAGCAGTACTTC. The rearrangement joins TRBV9 to TRBJ2-5; D remains ambiguous. The DNA end lines up better with TRBJ2-7; the J call may be wrong. Germline V gene sequence: CDR1 SGDLS, CDR2 YYNGEE. This CDR3 region has 14 residues.

The chain joins TRBV4-3 to TRBJ1-4; the match to TRBD1 covers 8 bases. The CDR3 runs to 19 residues. V was pared by 4 bases and J by 5 bases, with 18 bases of the junction left unmatched. Germline V gene sequence: CDR1 LGHNA, CDR2 YSLEER. CDR3: CASSPGRQGIGSWNEKLFF. The CDR3 region has the DNA TGCGCCAGCAGCCCGGGACGACAGGGGATAGGATCATGGAATGAAAAACTGTTTTTT.

V and J are TRBV30 and TRBJ2-1; 11 bases align to TRBD2. CDR1 and CDR2 (germline): GTSNPN, SVGIG (reference sequence). CDR3 length equals 15 residues. Unmatched junction bases numbered 3, after V lost 0 bases and J lost 5 bases. The CDR3 protein is CAWSVRLAGNNEQFF. The CDR3 nucleotides are TGTGCCTGGAGTGTACGACTAGCGGGAAACAATGAGCAGTTCTTC. Variable domain in full (rest from reference TRBV30 and TRBJ2-1): SQTIHQWPATLVQPVGSPLSLECTVEGTSNPNLYWYRQAAGRGLQLLFYSVGIGQISSEVPQNLSASRPQDRQFILSSKKLLLSDSGFYLCAWSVRLAGNNEQFFGPGTRLTVL.

The gene calls are TRBV6-6 and TRBJ2-7; 8 bases match TRBD2. The CDR3 has 15 residues. V was pared by 10 bases and J by 0 bases, with 11 bases of the junction left unmatched. Germline V gives CDR1 MNHNY, CDR2 SVGAGI (reference sequence). Written as DNA, the CDR3 is TGTGCCACCACCGTGGGGCGGGGGGCCTCCTACGAGCAGTACTTC. This sequence encodes CATTVGRGASYEQYF.

The V and J genes are TRBV6-1 and TRBJ1-1; possibly TRBD1 for D (5 bases). There are 15 residues in the CDR3. V shed 2 bases and J shed 4 bases, with 14 bases lying between them. The germline gives CDR1 MNHNS, CDR2 SASEGT. CDR3 amino acids: CASSEWVGEVTEAFF. The CDR3 nucleotides read TGTGCCAGCAGTGAATGGGTAGGGGAGGTCACTGAAGCTTTCTTT.

In DNA, the CDR3 is TGTGCCAGCAGCTGGACTAGCGGGGGGGCTGGGACCCAGTACTTC. Protein sequence: CASSWTSGGAGTQYF. This chain uses TRBV6-5 with TRBJ2-5, with 15 bases lining up with TRBD2. Germline loops: CDR1 MNHEY, CDR2 SVGAGI. The CDR3 runs 15 residues. The ends lost 6 bases at V and 7 bases at J; junction bases unmatched: 6.